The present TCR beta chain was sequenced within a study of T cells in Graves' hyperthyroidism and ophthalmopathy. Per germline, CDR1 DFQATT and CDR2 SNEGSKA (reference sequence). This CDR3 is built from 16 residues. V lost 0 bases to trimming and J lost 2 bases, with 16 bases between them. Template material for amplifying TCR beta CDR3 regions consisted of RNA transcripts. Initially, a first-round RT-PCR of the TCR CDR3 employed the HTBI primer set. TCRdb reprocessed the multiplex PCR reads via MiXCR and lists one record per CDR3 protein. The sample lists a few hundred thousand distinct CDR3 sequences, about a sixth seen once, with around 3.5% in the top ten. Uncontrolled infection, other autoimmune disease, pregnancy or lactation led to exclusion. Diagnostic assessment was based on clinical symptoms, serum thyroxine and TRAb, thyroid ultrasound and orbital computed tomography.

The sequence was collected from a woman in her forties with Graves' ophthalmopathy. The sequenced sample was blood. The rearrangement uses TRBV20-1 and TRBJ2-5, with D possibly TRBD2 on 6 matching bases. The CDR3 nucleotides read TGCAGTGCTAGAGACCCGACTTGGAGGGGACAAGAGACCCAGTACTTC. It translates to CSARDPTWRGQETQYF.